This T cell receptor (beta chain) derives from a study of T cell responses to AZD1222 COVID-19 vaccine. The method was immunoSEQ multiplex PCR; TCRdb's version includes in-frame clones alone and lacks a portion of them. The table records some 140,000 clones, more than 90% of them present only once. Germline V gene sequence: CDR1 SEHNR, CDR2 FQNEAQ (reference sequence). The CDR3 covers 13 residues. The V end lost 3 bases, the J end lost 7 bases, and 10 bases lay between the germline ends. The specimen comprised peripheral blood, sampled on day 0 of AZD1222 vaccination. This TCR was sampled from an adult in good health. V gene TRBV7-9 combines with J gene TRBJ1-5; D is possibly TRBD1 (6 bases). The CDR3 DNA follows: TGTGCCAGCAGCTTTACAGGGCCCCAGCCCCAGCATTTT. Amino acid sequence: CASSFTGPQPQHF.